This record concerns one TCR beta chain sequence. What it recognizes is unknown. A read error may be the cause here, since a much bigger clone is one base away. The data stem from a study of T cells after yellow fever vaccination. Overall study findings and caveats: Clonotypes shared by both compartments, CD4 and CD8, made up a small share.

There are 16 residues in the CDR3. Germline V gene data show CDR1 as KGHDR and CDR2 as SFDVKD. MiXCR was run by TCRdb on the 5' RACE reads, yielding one entry per CDR3 protein. The repertoire has over 130,000 distinct CDR3 sequences, less than 9.5% of them found once; the top ten carry under 0.95%. J is TRBJ2-7 and V is TRBV24-1; 12 bases line up with TRBD2. Sequencing used CD4+ T cells sorted from PBMCs, obtained 5 days after the yellow fever booster vaccination. The clonotype originates from a man aged 25 to 40 who received the YFV17D yellow fever vaccine. DNA for the CDR3: TGTGTCACCAGTGGTGGCCCCCGGACTAGCGGGAACGAGCAGTACTTC. Protein: CVTSGGPRTSGNEQYF.